This T cell receptor beta chain originates from a study of Ad26.COV2.S vaccination and SARS-CoV-2 variants. The overall study: This donor came from the COV1001 trial of Ad26.COV2.S.

Findings and limits, study-wide: The TCR breadth and depth analyses may have produced an underestimate of total T cell responses.

Here immunoSEQ multiplex PCR was the method, and the copy in TCRdb shows in-frame clones only, minus some. The table includes fewer than 400,000 clones, approximately 87% detected once. Germline V gene data show CDR1 as LGHDT and CDR2 as YNNKEL (reference sequence). V lost 4 bases and J lost 5; bases outside the gene matches: 11. This CDR3 region has 17 residues. Treatment specified: 19 received Ad26.COV2.S at low or high dose, single or two shots; a few received placebo; per-sample allocation not given. The investigators took samples on day 63 after the first vaccine or placebo injection. A note on this clone: As yet, its antigen is unknown.

The sequence was obtained from a person between 18 and 60 years old who received the Ad26.COV2.S COVID-19 vaccine or a placebo. The V gene is TRBV3-1 (or the pseudogene TRBV3-2), the J gene TRBJ1-1; 12 nucleotides line up with TRBD1. The input for sequencing was peripheral blood, taken in a trial of Ad26.COV2.S vaccine versus placebo. The CDR3 nucleotides are TGTGCCAGCAGCCGAACGCCGGGACAGGGGGCGGGAACTGAAGCTTTCTTT. Protein product: CASSRTPGQGAGTEAFF.